This TCR beta chain was found in a study of shared clonotypes between healthy human individuals (TCRdb year 2020). For the wider study: The cohort comprised a couple of women and three men aged 18 to 49 years. For each donor, CD4 naive and CD4 memory were each given three plates, CD8 naive was given two plates, and CD8 memory was given one plate. The study deeply sequenced blood TCR repertoires of five healthy adults to estimate repertoire size and the extent of clonotype sharing between individuals. Different laboratories and diverse techniques were used to prepare libraries and sequence TCR repertoires, to increase sequencing depth and limit assay-specific biases. Each donor's leukapheresis produced roughly between roughly 0.9 and 9 billion PBMCs. Summary of the overall study and its limitations: Higher generation probabilities were observed for clonotypes shared by all four sorted-subset donors than for non-shared clonotypes. Pairwise subsampling indicated that sequencing depth was expected to affect the degree of clonotype sharing among donors. When several donors were compared, the shared fraction of clonotypes was around 5% for naive CD4, roughly 3.4% for naive CD8, more than 2% for memory CD4, and around 0.4% for memory CD8. The small number of donors limited the genetic and exposure-history diversity represented. Naive subsets generally had larger estimated clonotype richness than memory subsets. Rarefaction of sorted-subset datasets indicated incomplete sequencing despite the large sequencing depth. Sampling was restricted to blood, and TCR repertoires in tissue are likely to differ from TCR repertoires in blood.

Worth noting for this clone: Its cognate antigen has yet to be identified. One base away there is no much larger clone; base qualities are not given.

The germline V gene gives CDR1 as SQVTM and CDR2 as ANQGSEA. Deletion took 3 bases off V and 6 bases off J, with a span of 14 bases between the germline ends. There are 13 amino acids in the CDR3, from cysteine to phenylalanine inclusive. Kept here is only the CDR3 DNA, which spans 39 bases and is read in frame from base 1. Using the deep immunoSEQ assay, TCR CDR3 regions were amplified from genomic DNA by multiplex PCR. Extracted genomic DNA from each cell subset was distributed evenly across all wells of several immunoSEQ 96-well plates, and each plate was treated as a replicate. For sorted subsets, each replicate PCR was loaded with 200 to 250 ng genomic DNA, equivalent to some 27,000 T cell genomes. The purified libraries were quantified using a Qubit 3.0 fluorometer, sized with a Bioanalyzer 2100, and then quantified again using the KAPA Library Quantification kit. Every immunoSEQ 96-well plate was sequenced on a dedicated single-read 150-cycle Illumina NextSeq 550 flow cell. Processing in the source paper ran as follows. Because only junctional sequences without quality scores were contained in the immunoSEQ output, filtering matching that applied to full-length reads could not be performed. To assign V/J genes and CDR3, sequences were annotated against IMGT germline references using PyIR, a Python wrapper for IgBLAST v1.9. Reads were filtered out if the reads had weak V/J assignments (E-value above 1e-6), no CDR3, stop codons, out-of-frame junctions, or ambiguous translated residues. V3J clonotypes were defined as sequences sharing an identical inferred V gene, J gene, and CDR3 amino acid sequence. Percentage overlap between repertoires was computed as shared unique clonotypes divided by the size of the smaller repertoire. Three approaches were used to assess repertoire richness: RTK rarefaction, the Chao1 estimator, and Recon v2.1 estimates of unobserved clonotypes. For all TCRbeta clonotypes obtained by the gDNA method from a few donors, generation probabilities were computed with OLGA. In its TCRdb copy, this immuneACCESS table keeps in-frame sequences only and misses some clones. Where compared with another copy, unresolved V genes explain less than half of these, and the others have no known cause. V and J calls and clone size are those listed in that table; D and trimming were worked out from the DNA. The sample includes hundreds of thousands of clones, with approximately 79% observed a single time. The top ten clonotypes cover 1.5% to 2% of the sample.

The donors were healthy, HIV-negative adults with no recently reported acute infections or vaccinations. Every donor was a Caucasian adult residing in Nashville, Tennessee, USA. Magnetic negative selection was used to enrich CD4+ T cells, after which naive cells were positively selected on CD45RA and the negative fraction became the memory subset. Blood was collected by leukapheresis, and PBMCs were isolated by Ficoll-Histopaque density gradient centrifugation and then cryopreserved in liquid nitrogen vapor phase. Analytical flow cytometry was used to check the purity and quantity of each magnetically sorted T cell population. Genomic DNA was isolated from each sorted fraction and quantified by UV absorbance on a Nanodrop 2000c.

The rearrangement joined TRBV29-1 to TRBJ1-2, with a weak D call of TRBD1 (6 bases match). The sequence was obtained from a woman between 25 and 40 years old in good health. The sample was memory CD4+ T cells sorted from blood. Taken with the paper, the label for cell subset or site translates to: CD45RA-negative fraction. The encoded CDR3 is CSVDVAGADGYTF. The nucleotide sequence reads TGCAGCGTTGACGTCGCAGGGGCGGATGGCTACACCTTC.